A selection of T cell receptor beta chains follows, all from one sample in a study of regulatory T cells in long-lasting Graves disease. One entry per CDR3 protein results from TCRdb running MiXCR on the multiplex PCR reads. The table includes hundreds of thousands of distinct CDR3 sequences, around 15% detected once. These records were also assigned to another study, of T cells in Graves' hyperthyroidism and ophthalmopathy.

The specimen comprised peripheral blood mononuclear cells (PBMCs), sampled at new diagnosis, from a patient treated with antithyroid drugs. The receptors shown here come from a woman in her twenties or thirties with Graves disease. Each CDR3 is given with its conserved first and last residue. The D gene is left open where the match is weak. Clone size is not always given. Where it is, it says once, few, many or a class for expanded clones.

j_call clone_size d_call v_call cdr3_aa cdr3_nt
TRBJ2-1 few TRBD2 TRBV5-1 CASSLRTSGVNEQFF TGCGCCAGCAGCTTAAGGACTAGCGGAGTTAATGAGCAGTTCTTC
TRBJ1-1 - - TRBV20-1 CSARKRENTEAFF TGCAGTGCTAGAAAACGGGAAAACACTGAAGCTTTCTTT
TRBJ2-7 few TRBD1 TRBV6-2/TRBV6-3 CASSYSTGAYEQYF TGTGCCAGCAGTTACTCGACAGGGGCCTACGAGCAGTACTTC
TRBJ2-1 - TRBD1 TRBV11-2 CAISFRQGAFF TGTGCCATCAGCTTCCGCCAGGGGGCGTTCTTC
TRBJ1-1 - TRBD1 TRBV13 CASSRTGAITEAFF TGTGCCAGCAGCAGGACAGGGGCGATCACTGAAGCTTTCTTT
TRBJ1-5 - - TRBV9 CASSPGGAQPQHF TGTGCCAGCAGCCCTGGGGGTGCTCAGCCCCAGCATTTT
TRBJ2-7 many - TRBV10-3 CAISEVTAGTHSYEQYF TGTGCCATCAGTGAGGTGACAGCCGGGACTCATTCCTACGAGCAGTACTTC
TRBJ2-4 - TRBD1 TRBV20-1 CSASSGTEANIQYF TGCAGTGCTTCATCCGGGACAGAAGCAAACATTCAGTACTTC
TRBJ2-7 - TRBD2 TRBV28 CASSARVFVAGGPDGHEQYF TGTGCCAGCAGCGCTCGAGTTTTTGTAGCGGGAGGTCCGGATGGACACGAGCAGTACTTC
TRBJ2-7 many TRBD1 TRBV20-1 CSARGQGAGYEQYF TGCAGTGCTAGAGGCCAGGGGGCGGGCTACGAGCAGTACTTC
TRBJ2-7 many - TRBV30 CAWSPRGYEQYF TGTGCCTGGAGTCCTAGAGGCTACGAGCAGTACTTC
TRBJ2-7 few - TRBV24-1 CATSDLGVQYF TGTGCCACCAGTGATTTAGGGGTGCAGTACTTC
TRBJ2-3 few - TRBV5-1 CASFSEADTQYF TGCGCCAGCTTTTCAGAAGCAGATACGCAGTATTTT
TRBJ1-5 few - TRBV4-2 CASSQETDGRGQPQHF TGTGCCAGCAGCCAAGAGACAGACGGTCGGGGCCAGCCCCAGCATTTT
TRBJ2-2 few TRBD2 TRBV24-1 CATSDLSGSGYGELFF TGTGCCACCAGTGATTTGAGCGGGAGCGGGTACGGGGAGCTGTTTTTT
TRBJ2-3 few - TRBV27 CASRRVGTDTQYF TGTGCCAGCAGGAGGGTGGGCACAGATACGCAGTATTTT
TRBJ2-5 few - TRBV5-1 CASSYAGTKETQYF TGCGCCAGCAGCTATGCCGGGACAAAAGAGACCCAGTACTTC
TRBJ1-5 - - TRBV30 CAWSRGGQKPQHF TGTGCCTGGAGTCGCGGGGGGCAAAAACCCCAGCATTTT
TRBJ2-7 few TRBD2 TRBV28 CASSPRGNSYEQYF TGTGCCAGCAGTCCGCGGGGGAACTCCTACGAGCAGTACTTC
TRBJ2-7 - - TRBV18 CASSPTTVSGSTREQYF TGTGCCAGCTCACCCACGACAGTCTCAGGATCCACGCGGGAGCAGTACTTC
TRBJ1-4 many - TRBV29-1 CSAAAGPNEKLFF TGCAGCGCCGCGGCAGGGCCTAATGAAAAACTGTTTTTT
TRBJ2-7 many - TRBV28 CASSSMNTGTHEQYF TGTGCCAGCAGCAGCATGAATACAGGGACCCACGAGCAGTACTTC
TRBJ1-4 - - TRBV19 CASSRPRATNEKLFF TGTGCCAGTAGCCGCCCACGAGCAACTAATGAAAAACTGTTTTTT
TRBJ1-1 many - TRBV11-2 CASSAGGKAFF TGTGCCAGCAGCGCCGGGGGTAAAGCTTTCTTT
TRBJ1-1 - - TRBV19 CASSIRAEAFF TGTGCCAGTAGTATAAGGGCTGAAGCTTTCTTT
TRBJ2-1 many - TRBV11-2 CASSLDPPNEQFF TGTGCCAGCAGCTTAGATCCCCCCAATGAGCAGTTCTTC